These T cell receptor beta chains were read from a single sample in a study of Ad26.COV2.S vaccination and SARS-CoV-2 variants. Using immunoSEQ multiplex PCR, the repertoire was profiled, and TCRdb retains in-frame clones only, with some absent. The data contain 300,000 to 350,000 clones, 90% of them seen just once; the ten biggest clones take up approximately 5%. Sequences were derived from peripheral blood, sampled in a trial of Ad26.COV2.S vaccine versus placebo. The receptors shown here come from a person aged 18 to 59 who received the Ad26.COV2.S COVID-19 vaccine or a placebo. CDR3s include the opening cysteine and the closing phenylalanine or tryptophan. The D gene is left open where the match is weak.

D gene: .
V gene: TRBV11-2
J gene: TRBJ1-1
CDR3 protein: CASSLYVRSEAFF
CDR3 DNA: TGTGCCAGCAGCTTATATGTTCGATCTGAAGCTTTCTTT

D gene: TRBD1
V gene: TRBV15
J gene: TRBJ2-7
CDR3 protein: CATSIPGTGENEQYF
CDR3 DNA: TGTGCCACCAGCATCCCCGGGACAGGGGAGAACGAGCAGTACTTC

D gene: .
V gene: TRBV11-2
J gene: TRBJ1-3
CDR3 protein: CASSLDPEGTTGNTIYF
CDR3 DNA: TGTGCCAGCAGCTTAGATCCCGAGGGGACCACCGGAAACACCATATATTTT

D gene: .
V gene: TRBV5-1
J gene: TRBJ1-1
CDR3 protein: CASSFINLNTEAFF
CDR3 DNA: TGCGCCAGCAGCTTCATAAACCTGAACACTGAAGCTTTCTTT

D gene: .
V gene: TRBV4-3
J gene: TRBJ1-5
CDR3 protein: CASSQGTGTNQPQHF
CDR3 DNA: TGCGCCAGCAGCCAAGGTACAGGGACCAATCAGCCCCAGCATTTT

D gene: TRBD1
V gene: TRBV5-8
J gene: TRBJ1-5
CDR3 protein: CASSLGTGNSNQPQHF
CDR3 DNA: TGTGCCAGCAGCTTGGGGACAGGGAATAGCAATCAGCCCCAGCATTTT

D gene: .
V gene: TRBV29-1
J gene: TRBJ1-2
CDR3 protein: CSPTFPTGDYGYTF
CDR3 DNA: TGCAGCCCTACGTTCCCGACTGGGGACTATGGCTACACCTTC

D gene: .
V gene: TRBV6-5
J gene: TRBJ1-5
CDR3 protein: CASSRGRRINQPQHF
CDR3 DNA: TGTGCCAGCAGTCGAGGGCGTCGGATCAATCAGCCCCAGCATTTT

D gene: .
V gene: TRBV11-2
J gene: TRBJ2-7
CDR3 protein: CASSSRVHEQYF
CDR3 DNA: TGTGCCAGCAGCTCCAGGGTACACGAGCAGTACTTC

D gene: .
V gene: TRBV6-6
J gene: TRBJ1-5
CDR3 protein: CASSYSISGNQPQHF
CDR3 DNA: TGTGCCAGCAGTTACTCGATTTCGGGCAATCAGCCCCAGCATTTT

D gene: .
V gene: TRBV27
J gene: TRBJ1-1
CDR3 protein: CASSPGVDGTEAFF
CDR3 DNA: TGTGCCAGCAGTCCTGGCGTGGATGGGACTGAAGCTTTCTTT

D gene: .
V gene: TRBV6-5
J gene: TRBJ1-2
CDR3 protein: CAAIADQPITGYTF
CDR3 DNA: TGTGCCGCAATAGCGGACCAACCTATTACCGGCTACACCTTC

D gene: .
V gene: TRBV5-1
J gene: TRBJ1-6
CDR3 protein: CASSPGAIYNSPLHF
CDR3 DNA: TGCGCCAGCAGCCCCGGGGCGATCTATAATTCACCCCTCCACTTT

D gene: .
V gene: TRBV12-3/TRBV12-4
J gene: TRBJ2-1
CDR3 protein: CATEKLASEQFF
CDR3 DNA: TGTGCCACCGAAAAGCTAGCCAGTGAGCAGTTCTTC

D gene: .
V gene: TRBV12-3/TRBV12-4
J gene: TRBJ2-5
CDR3 protein: CASSSDRQETQYF
CDR3 DNA: TGTGCCAGCAGTTCTGACAGACAAGAGACCCAGTACTTC

D gene: .
V gene: TRBV7-2
J gene: TRBJ1-5
CDR3 protein: CASSLRDRGSNQPQHF
CDR3 DNA: TGTGCCAGCAGCTTGAGGGATCGGGGTAGCAATCAGCCCCAGCATTTT

D gene: TRBD2
V gene: TRBV30
J gene: TRBJ2-1
CDR3 protein: CAWQGLAGGLYNEQFF
CDR3 DNA: TGTGCCTGGCAAGGTCTAGCGGGAGGGCTGTACAATGAGCAGTTCTTC

D gene: TRBD1
V gene: TRBV4-3
J gene: TRBJ1-1
CDR3 protein: CASSQGDRVVTEAFF
CDR3 DNA: TGCGCCAGCAGCCAAGGGGACAGGGTAGTCACTGAAGCTTTCTTT

D gene: .
V gene: TRBV7-6
J gene: TRBJ1-1
CDR3 protein: CASSPEVHSNTEAFF
CDR3 DNA: TGTGCCAGCAGCCCCGAGGTCCACAGTAACACTGAAGCTTTCTTT

D gene: .
V gene: TRBV29-1
J gene: TRBJ1-1
CDR3 protein: CSVLSPVENTEAFF
CDR3 DNA: TGCAGCGTTTTATCCCCCGTGGAGAACACTGAAGCTTTCTTT

D gene: TRBD1
V gene: TRBV27
J gene: TRBJ2-1
CDR3 protein: CASSLGTGSLANEQFF
CDR3 DNA: TGTGCCAGCAGTTTAGGGACAGGGTCGTTAGCTAATGAGCAGTTCTTC

D gene: TRBD1
V gene: TRBV7-2
J gene: TRBJ1-6
CDR3 protein: CASSHSGQGLTYYNSPLHF
CDR3 DNA: TGTGCCAGCAGCCATTCCGGACAGGGCCTTACCTACTATAATTCACCCCTCCACTTT